The clone carrying this T cell receptor (beta chain) was counted between two and nine times. Its target is unknown. Germline lookup yields CDR1 MNHNS and CDR2 SASEGT. Trimming removed 8 bases from V and 9 bases from J, with 14 bases in between. The CDR3 is 11 residues long. The source of the sample is a study of CD8+ T cells in alopecia areata. Study outcomes and limitations: Clonality in the scalp and expanded CD8+ clones ranked among the top 100 were significantly decreased by tofacitinib.

TCR sequencing used cDNA made by reverse transcription of extracted RNA. Assay: immunoSEQ multiplex PCR; the TCRdb copy retains only in-frame clones and omits some. The data contain approximately 170,000 clones, about three fifths of them seen just once; the ten biggest clones take up 0.69%. Treatment meaning: oral pan-JAK inhibitor, 5-10 mg twice daily. The receptor's source is a human donor with alopecia areata. The genes are TRBV6-1 and TRBJ2-7; tentative D call: TRBD2 (6 bases). The specimen was CD4+ T cells sorted from blood, collected at week 4, from a patient treated with tofacitinib. The CDR3 spells CASGGGTVQYF. The CDR3 coding sequence is TGTGCCAGCGGTGGGGGGACGGTGCAGTACTTC.